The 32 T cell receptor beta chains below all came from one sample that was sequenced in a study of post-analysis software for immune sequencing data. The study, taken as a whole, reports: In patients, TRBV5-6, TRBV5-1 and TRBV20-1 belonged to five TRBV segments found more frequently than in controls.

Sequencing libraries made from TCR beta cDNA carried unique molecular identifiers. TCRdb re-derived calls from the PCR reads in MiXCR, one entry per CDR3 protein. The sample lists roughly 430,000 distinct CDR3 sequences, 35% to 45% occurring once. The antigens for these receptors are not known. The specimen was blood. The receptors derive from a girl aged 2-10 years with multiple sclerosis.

The CDR3 region has the DNA TGCAGTGCTCCCCCCGAGGGCTACAATGAGCAGTTCTTC. This gives the protein CSAPPEGYNEQFF. The V call is TRBV20-1, the J call TRBJ2-1; weak D call: TRBD2 (5 bases). There are 13 residues in the CDR3. CDR1 is DFQATT and CDR2 is SNEGSKA in the germline V gene (reference sequence). V lost 5 bases to trimming and J lost 3 bases, with 11 bases between them.

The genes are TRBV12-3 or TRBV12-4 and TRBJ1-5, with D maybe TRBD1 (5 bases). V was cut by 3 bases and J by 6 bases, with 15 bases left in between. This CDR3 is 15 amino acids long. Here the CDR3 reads CASSFGALQGQPQHF. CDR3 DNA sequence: TGTGCCAGCAGTTTCGGGGCACTCCAGGGTCAGCCCCAGCATTTT.

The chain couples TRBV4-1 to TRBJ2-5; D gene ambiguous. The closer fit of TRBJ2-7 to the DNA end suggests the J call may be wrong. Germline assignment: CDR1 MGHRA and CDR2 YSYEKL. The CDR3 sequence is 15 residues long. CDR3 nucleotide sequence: TGCGCCAGCAGCCCTGCGAAGAATTTTAACTACGAGCAGTACTTC. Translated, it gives CASSPAKNFNYEQYF.

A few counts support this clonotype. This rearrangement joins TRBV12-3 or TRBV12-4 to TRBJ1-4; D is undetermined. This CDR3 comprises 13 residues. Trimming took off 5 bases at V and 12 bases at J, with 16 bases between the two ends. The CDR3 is CASSLTLAYELFF. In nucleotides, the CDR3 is TGTGCCAGCAGTCTGACCTTGGCGTACGAACTGTTTTTT.

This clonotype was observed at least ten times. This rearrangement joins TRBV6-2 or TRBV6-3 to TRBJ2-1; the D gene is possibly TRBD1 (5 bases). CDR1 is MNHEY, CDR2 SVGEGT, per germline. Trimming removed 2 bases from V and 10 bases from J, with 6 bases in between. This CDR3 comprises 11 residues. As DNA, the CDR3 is TGTGCCAGCAGTTACAGGACAGAGCAGTTCTTC. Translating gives CASSYRTEQFF.

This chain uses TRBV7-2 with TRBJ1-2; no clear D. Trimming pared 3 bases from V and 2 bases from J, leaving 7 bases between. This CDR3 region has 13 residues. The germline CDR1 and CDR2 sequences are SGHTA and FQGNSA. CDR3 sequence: CASSLIGNYGYTF. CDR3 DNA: TGTGCCAGCAGCTTGATAGGGAACTATGGCTACACCTTC.

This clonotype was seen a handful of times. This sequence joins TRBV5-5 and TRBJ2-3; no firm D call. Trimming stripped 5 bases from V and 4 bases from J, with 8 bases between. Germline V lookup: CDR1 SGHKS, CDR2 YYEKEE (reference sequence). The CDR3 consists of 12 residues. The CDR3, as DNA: TGTGCCAGCAGGGTATTCTCAGATACGCAGTATTTT. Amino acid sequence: CASRVFSDTQYF.

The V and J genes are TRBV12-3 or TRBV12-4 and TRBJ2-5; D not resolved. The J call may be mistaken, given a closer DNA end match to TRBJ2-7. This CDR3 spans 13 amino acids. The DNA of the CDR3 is TGTGCCAGCAGTTTCCTGCAGGCCTACGAGCAGTACTTC. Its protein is CASSFLQAYEQYF.

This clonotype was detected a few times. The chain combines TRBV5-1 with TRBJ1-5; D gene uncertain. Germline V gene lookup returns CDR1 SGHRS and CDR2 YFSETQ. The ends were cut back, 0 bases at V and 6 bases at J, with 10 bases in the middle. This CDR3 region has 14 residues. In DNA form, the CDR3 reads TGCGCCAGCAGCTTGGTGGGAAATGGTCAGCCCCAGCATTTT. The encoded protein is CASSLVGNGQPQHF.

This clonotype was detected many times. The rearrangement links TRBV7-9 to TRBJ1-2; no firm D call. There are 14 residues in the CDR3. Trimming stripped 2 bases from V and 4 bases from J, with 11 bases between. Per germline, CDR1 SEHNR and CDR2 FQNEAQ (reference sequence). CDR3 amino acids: CASSLTPRRYGYTF. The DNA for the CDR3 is TGTGCCAGCAGCTTAACTCCGCGCCGCTATGGCTACACCTTC.

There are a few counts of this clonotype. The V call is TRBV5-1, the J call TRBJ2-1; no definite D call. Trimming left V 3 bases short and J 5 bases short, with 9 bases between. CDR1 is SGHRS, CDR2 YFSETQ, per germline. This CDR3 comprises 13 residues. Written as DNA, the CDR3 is TGCGCCAGCAGCTCGAGACCGAACAATGAGCAGTTCTTC. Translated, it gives CASSSRPNNEQFF. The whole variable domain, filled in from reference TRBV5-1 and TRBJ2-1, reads KAGVTQTPRYLIKTRGQQVTLSCSPISGHRSVSWYQQTPGQGLQFLFEYFSETQRNKGNFPGRFSGRQFSNSRSEMNVSTLELGDSALYLCASSSRPNNEQFFGPGTRLTVL.

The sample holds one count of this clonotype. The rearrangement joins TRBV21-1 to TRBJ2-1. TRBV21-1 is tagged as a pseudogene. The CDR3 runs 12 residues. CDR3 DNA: TGTGCCAGCAGCCCTCCTCGCAATGAGCAGTTCTTC. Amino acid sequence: CASSPPRNEQFF.

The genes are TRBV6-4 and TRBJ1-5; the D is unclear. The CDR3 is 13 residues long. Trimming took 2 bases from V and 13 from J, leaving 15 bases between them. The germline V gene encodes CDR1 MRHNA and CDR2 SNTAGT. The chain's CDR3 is CASSDGVSQVQHF. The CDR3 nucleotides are TGTGCCAGCAGTGACGGTGTAAGTCAAGTACAGCATTTT.

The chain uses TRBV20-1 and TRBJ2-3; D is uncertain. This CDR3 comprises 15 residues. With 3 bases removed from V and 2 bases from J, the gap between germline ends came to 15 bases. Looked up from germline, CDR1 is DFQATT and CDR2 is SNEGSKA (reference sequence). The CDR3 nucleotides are TGCAGTGCTAGTGATGGTCCGGGCGACACAGATACGCAGTATTTT. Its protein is CSASDGPGDTDTQYF.

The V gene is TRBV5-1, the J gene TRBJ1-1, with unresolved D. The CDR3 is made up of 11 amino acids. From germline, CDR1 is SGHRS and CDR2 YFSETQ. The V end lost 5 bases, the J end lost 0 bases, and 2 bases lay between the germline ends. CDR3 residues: CASRMNTEAFF. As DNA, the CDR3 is TGCGCCAGCAGGATGAACACTGAAGCTTTCTTT.

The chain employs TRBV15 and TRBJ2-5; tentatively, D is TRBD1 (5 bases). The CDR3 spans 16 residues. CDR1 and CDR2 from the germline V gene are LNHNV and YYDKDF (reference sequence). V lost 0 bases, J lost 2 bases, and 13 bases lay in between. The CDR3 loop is CATSRDPWTKQETQYF. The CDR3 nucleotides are TGTGCCACCAGCAGAGATCCCTGGACAAAACAAGAGACCCAGTACTTC.

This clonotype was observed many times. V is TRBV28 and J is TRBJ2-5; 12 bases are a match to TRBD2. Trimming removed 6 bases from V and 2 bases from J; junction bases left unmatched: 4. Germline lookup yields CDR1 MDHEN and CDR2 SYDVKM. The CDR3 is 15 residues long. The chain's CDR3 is CASSLTSGGQETQYF. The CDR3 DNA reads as TGTGCCAGCAGCCTGACTAGCGGGGGACAAGAGACCCAGTACTTC.

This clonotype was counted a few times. CDR3 in amino acids: CASTPVPGLAGVEQYF. The CDR3 bases are TGTGCCAGCACCCCAGTGCCGGGACTAGCGGGAGTCGAGCAGTACTTC. The chain couples TRBV27 to TRBJ2-7; 14 bases align to TRBD2. Losses at the gene ends were 7 bases for V and 6 bases for J; bases not matched to a gene: 11. There are 16 residues in the CDR3. Germline V lookup: CDR1 MNHEY, CDR2 SMNVEV (reference sequence).

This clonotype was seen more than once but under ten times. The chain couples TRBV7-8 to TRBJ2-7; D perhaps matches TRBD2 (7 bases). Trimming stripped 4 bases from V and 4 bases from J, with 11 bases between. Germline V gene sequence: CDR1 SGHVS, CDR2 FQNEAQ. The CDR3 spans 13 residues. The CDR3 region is CASSSRGGYEQYF. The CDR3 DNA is TGTGCCAGCAGCTCTAGGGGGGGGTACGAGCAGTACTTC.

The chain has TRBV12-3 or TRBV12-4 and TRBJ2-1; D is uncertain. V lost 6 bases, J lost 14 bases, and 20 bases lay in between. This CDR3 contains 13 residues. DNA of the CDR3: TGTGCCAGCAGCCAGCGTAGTAACGTTGATAAGTTCTTC. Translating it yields CASSQRSNVDKFF.

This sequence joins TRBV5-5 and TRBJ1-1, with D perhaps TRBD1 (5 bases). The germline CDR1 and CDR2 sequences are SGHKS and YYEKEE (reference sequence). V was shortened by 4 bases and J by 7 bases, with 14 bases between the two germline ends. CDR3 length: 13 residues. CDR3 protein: CASSRDRIIEAFF. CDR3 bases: TGTGCCAGCAGCCGGGACCGAATTATTGAAGCTTTCTTT. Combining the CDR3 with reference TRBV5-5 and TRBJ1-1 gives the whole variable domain DAGVTQSPTHLIKTRGQQVTLRCSPISGHKSVSWYQQVLGQGPQFIFQYYEKEERGRGNFPDRFSARQFPNYSSELNVNALLLGDSALYLCASSRDRIIEAFFGQGTRLTVV.

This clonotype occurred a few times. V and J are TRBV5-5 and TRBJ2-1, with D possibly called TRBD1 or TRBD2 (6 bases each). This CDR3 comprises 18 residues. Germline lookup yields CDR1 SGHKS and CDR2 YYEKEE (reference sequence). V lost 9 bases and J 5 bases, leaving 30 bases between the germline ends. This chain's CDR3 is CATSPRDNLAKLNNEQFF. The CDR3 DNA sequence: TGTGCCACCTCACCGAGGGACAATCTAGCGAAGCTAAACAATGAGCAGTTCTTC. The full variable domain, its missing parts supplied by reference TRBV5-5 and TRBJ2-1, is DAGVTQSPTHLIKTRGQQVTLRCSPISGHKSVSWYQQVLGQGPQFIFQYYEKEERGRGNFPDRFSARQFPNYSSELNVNALLLGDSALYLCATSPRDNLAKLNNEQFFGPGTRLTVL.

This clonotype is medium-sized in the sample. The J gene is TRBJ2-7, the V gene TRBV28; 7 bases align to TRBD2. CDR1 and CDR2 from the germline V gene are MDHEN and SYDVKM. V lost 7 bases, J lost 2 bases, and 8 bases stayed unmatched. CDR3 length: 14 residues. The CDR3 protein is CASNRASGTYEQYF. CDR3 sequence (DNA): TGTGCCAGCAACCGGGCTAGCGGAACCTACGAGCAGTACTTC.

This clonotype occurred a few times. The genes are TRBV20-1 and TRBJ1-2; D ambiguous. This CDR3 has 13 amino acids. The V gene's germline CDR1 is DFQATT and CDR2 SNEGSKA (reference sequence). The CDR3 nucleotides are TGCAGCAGCCGCGTCCGGGAAGGCTATGGCTACACCTTC. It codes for CSSRVREGYGYTF.

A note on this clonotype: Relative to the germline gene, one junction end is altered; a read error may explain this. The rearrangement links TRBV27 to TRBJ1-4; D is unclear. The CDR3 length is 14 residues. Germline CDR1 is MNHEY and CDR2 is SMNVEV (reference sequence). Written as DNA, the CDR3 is TGTGCCAGCAGCCCTAACCGTTTTAATGAAAAACGGTTTTTT. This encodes CASSPNRFNEKRFF.

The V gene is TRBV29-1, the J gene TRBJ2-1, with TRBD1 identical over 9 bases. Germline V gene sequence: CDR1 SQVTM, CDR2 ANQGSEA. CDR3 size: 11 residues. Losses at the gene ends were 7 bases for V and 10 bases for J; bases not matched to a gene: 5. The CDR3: CSGEDRGEQFF. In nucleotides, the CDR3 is TGCAGCGGTGAGGACAGGGGCGAGCAGTTCTTC.

The CDR3 loop is CASSLLAATYEQYF. CDR3 bases: TGTGCCAGCAGCCTACTAGCGGCTACCTACGAGCAGTACTTC. The chain combines TRBV11-1 with TRBJ2-7; 8 nucleotides line up with TRBD2. The germline V gene has CDR1 SGHAT and CDR2 FQDESV (reference sequence). The CDR3 is 14 residues long. V dropped 5 bases and J dropped 2; count of bases not matched to a gene: 5.

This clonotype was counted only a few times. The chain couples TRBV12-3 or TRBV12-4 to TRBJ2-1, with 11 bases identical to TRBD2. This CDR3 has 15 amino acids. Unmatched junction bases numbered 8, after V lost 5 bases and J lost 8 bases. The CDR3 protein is CASSLYGTSGDEQFF. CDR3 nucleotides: TGTGCCAGCAGTCTCTATGGGACTAGCGGTGATGAGCAGTTCTTC.

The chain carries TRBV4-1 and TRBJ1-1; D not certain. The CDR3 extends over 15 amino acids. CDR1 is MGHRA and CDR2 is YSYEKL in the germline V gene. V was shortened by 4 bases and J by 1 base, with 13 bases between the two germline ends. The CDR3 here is CASSPLVAGNTEAFF. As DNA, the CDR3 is TGCGCCAGCAGCCCTCTAGTGGCAGGGAACACTGAAGCTTTCTTT.

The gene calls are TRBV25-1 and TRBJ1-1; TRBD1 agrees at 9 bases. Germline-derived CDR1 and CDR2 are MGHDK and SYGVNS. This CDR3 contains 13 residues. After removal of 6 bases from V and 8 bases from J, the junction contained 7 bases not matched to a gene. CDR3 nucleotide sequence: TGTGCCAGCAGCGGACAGGGGTCAGCAGAAGCTTTCTTT. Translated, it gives CASSGQGSAEAFF.

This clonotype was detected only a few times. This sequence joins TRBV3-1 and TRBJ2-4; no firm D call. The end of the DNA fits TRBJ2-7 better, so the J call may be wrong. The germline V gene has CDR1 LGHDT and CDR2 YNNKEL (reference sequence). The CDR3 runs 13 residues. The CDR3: CASSQGPLSEQYF. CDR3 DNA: TGTGCCAGCAGCCAAGGGCCCTTGAGCGAGCAGTACTTC.

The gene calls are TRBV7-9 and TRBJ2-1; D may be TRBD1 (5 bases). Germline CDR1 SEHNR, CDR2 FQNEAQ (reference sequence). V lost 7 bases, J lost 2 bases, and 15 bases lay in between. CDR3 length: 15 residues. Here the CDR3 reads CASKGAGLTYNEQFF. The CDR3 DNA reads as TGTGCCAGCAAAGGGGCCGGCCTTACCTACAATGAGCAGTTCTTC.